One TCR beta chain is described in this entry. This clonotype appeared many times. The antigen this receptor binds is unknown. Within one base of it there is no much larger clone, and no base qualities were kept. The sample's treatment or condition label, decoded: allogeneic hematopoietic cell transplantation with graft depleted of TCRalphabeta T cells and CD19 B cells. TCRalphabeta/CD19-depleted allogeneic hematopoietic cell grafts were given to the transplant recipients, all of whom were children. V is cut by 5 bases and J by 3 bases, and the space between the germline ends is 14 bases. Measured from the cysteine to the phenylalanine, the CDR3 is 14 residues long. CDR3 DNA is the only sequence kept; it has 42 bases, read in frame from the first base. The record originates from a study of T-cell reconstitution after alpha-beta-depleted transplantation in children (dated by TCRdb to about 2016). For the study in its entirety: Using TCR repertoire profiling, the study followed T-cell immune reconstitution in a quantitative way in children after TCRalphabeta/CD19-depleted allogeneic hematopoietic cell transplantation.

On the study overall, not on this receptor specifically: Over subsequent months, a decline in hyperexpanded clone frequencies was noted, and after one year, T-cell counts and TCRbeta diversity were mostly ascribed to newly produced T cells. In some patients, the high TCRbeta diversity seen at day 60 was put down to recipient T cells and intrathymic progenitors that had survived conditioning. The apparently early alphabetaT-cell count recovery about two months after transplant was reportedly dependent on only several hundred rapidly expanded clones derived from non-depleted graft cells.

Libraries were made using PCR. The instrument was an Illumina HiSeq 2500. Molecular barcoding was employed in the preparation of TCR libraries, with unique molecular identifiers being used to normalize TCRbeta repertoire quantification. TCRdb itself trimmed the public reads at Q25 with fastp, ran MiXCR and retained productive beta chains. Each CDR3 protein gets just one entry, which takes the most common genes and DNA from the rows behind it. The sample has roughly 300,000 distinct CDR3 sequences on record, roughly 11% of them singletons. The ten largest make up 23% of the sample. This sequence originates from a male patient between 2 and 10 years old who had a stem cell transplant for chronic granulomatous disease, so the T cells may come from the graft donor. Sequencing used peripheral blood, obtained 180 days after TCRalphabeta/CD19-depleted stem cell transplant. In this chain, TRBV12-3 or TRBV12-4 is recombined with TRBJ2-7, with the D assignment possibly TRBD1 or TRBD2, given 5 matching bases for each. The bases are TGTGCCAGCAGTCCGGGACGCTTCCTCTACGAGCAGTACTTC. This translates into CASSPGRFLYEQYF.